The rows below give T cell receptor beta chains drawn from one sample of a study of shared T cell receptors in the human thymus. Assay: immunoSEQ multiplex PCR; the TCRdb copy retains only in-frame clones and omits some. The sample lists hundreds of thousands of clones; more than 70% were seen once. The sample was also reused in another study, on human thymus T cells.

Specimen: thymocytes. Receptor source: a boy less than two years old with a congenital heart defect. The CDR3 runs from the conserved cysteine through the conserved F or W. Fields, in order: V gene, J gene, clone size, D gene, CDR3 DNA, CDR3 protein. D genes are given only for firm matches. Clone size is given for some rows only: seen once, a few or many times, or a class if the clone is expanded.

TRBV7-2	TRBJ2-5	-	TRBD2	TGTGCCAGCAGCCTAGGACCGCTAGCGGGAGGGGGTGGGGTTGAGACCCAGTACTTC	CASSLGPLAGGGGVETQYF
TRBV7-2	TRBJ2-5	-	-	TGTGCCAGCAGCTCCATGGAGACCCAGTACTTC	CASSSMETQYF
TRBV21-1	TRBJ2-3	-	-	TGTGCCAGCAGGTTGATCGGGGGAAGGACAGATACGCAGTATTTT	CASRLIGGRTDTQYF
TRBV4-3	TRBJ2-7	-	TRBD1	TGCGCCAGCAGCCAACTCAAGGGGGCCCACGAGCAGTACTTC	CASSQLKGAHEQYF
TRBV7-9	TRBJ1-1	-	-	TGTGCCAGCAGCTTATTTGAGGCCGAAGGTGGGGCTTTCTTT	CASSLFEAEGGAFF
TRBV2	TRBJ1-4	-	TRBD1	TGTGCCAGCACGAACCGGGACAGGGGGCGCGAGGGTGAAAAACTGTTTTTT	CASTNRDRGREGEKLFF
TRBV19	TRBJ2-6	-	-	TGTGCCAGTAGTATAGGAGGTTCTGGGGCCAACGTCCTGACTTTC	CASSIGGSGANVLTF
TRBV6-6	TRBJ1-5	-	TRBD1	TGTGCCAGCAGCAACCCTCCACAGGGGAACAATCAGCCCCAGCATTTT	CASSNPPQGNNQPQHF
TRBV28	TRBJ2-4	-	TRBD2	TGTGCCAGCAGTTTATGGGGGACTAGCAAAAACATTCAGTACTTC	CASSLWGTSKNIQYF
TRBV6-1	TRBJ1-4	-	-	TGTGCCAGCAGGGACAGTGGGGGAAAACTGTTTTTT	CASRDSGGKLFF
TRBV28	TRBJ1-5	few	-	TGTGCCAGCAGTTCAACAGGTGCGAATCAGCCCCAGCATTTT	CASSSTGANQPQHF
TRBV6-1	TRBJ2-3	-	TRBD2	TGTGCCAGCAGTGAAACTAAGAGTAGCGGGGGGGCCGATACGCAGTATTTT	CASSETKSSGGADTQYF
TRBV28	TRBJ1-1	-	-	TGTGCCAGCAGTTGCCCCTCACCCCGCGACACTGAAGCTTTCTTT	CASSCPSPRDTEAFF
TRBV30	TRBJ2-7	-	-	TGTGCCTGGAGGAGTCAGGGTGACGAGCAGTACTTC	CAWRSQGDEQYF
TRBV9	TRBJ1-2	-	TRBD1	TGTGCCAGCAGCGTTATCCCGGGACAGGGATTGGGCTATGGCTACACCTTC	CASSVIPGQGLGYGYTF
TRBV20-1	TRBJ2-5	-	-	TGCAGTGCTATATCGGGGACCCAGTACTTC	CSAISGTQYF
TRBV4-3	TRBJ2-5	few	TRBD2	TGCGCCAGCAGCCAAGATCCTAATGGAATTGCGGGAGCGTTTGAGACCCAGTACTTC	CASSQDPNGIAGAFETQYF
TRBV14	TRBJ1-2	-	TRBD1	TGTGCCAGCAGCCAAGGTGGGACAGGGGTCCCGAACTATGGCTACACCTTC	CASSQGGTGVPNYGYTF
TRBV2	TRBJ2-1	-	-	TGTGCCAGCAGTGGGGTATCTTCAGGGCAGTTCTTC	CASSGVSSGQFF
TRBV25-1	TRBJ2-3	-	TRBD2	TGTGCCAGCAGGAGCGGGGGCACAGATACGCAGTATTTT	CASRSGGTDTQYF
TRBV27	TRBJ1-2	-	TRBD1	TGTGCCAGCAGTTTTAGGGACAGGGAGGTCGATGGCTACACCTTC	CASSFRDREVDGYTF
TRBV7-9	TRBJ1-1	-	TRBD1	TGTGCCAGCAGCCGCCGGGACAGGGAGACTGAAGCTTTCTTT	CASSRRDRETEAFF
TRBV28	TRBJ2-1	-	TRBD1	TGTGCCAGCAGTTTAACCCCCAGGGGGTTAAACTCCTACAATGAGCAGTTCTTC	CASSLTPRGLNSYNEQFF
TRBV5-1	TRBJ2-5	-	-	TGCGCCAGCAGCTTGGTAGGGGTTCCCTACCAAGAGACCCAGTACTTC	CASSLVGVPYQETQYF
TRBV7-9	TRBJ1-6	few	TRBD1	TGTGCCAGCAGCTTAGTGACAGGGTCCAATTCACCCCTCCACTTT	CASSLVTGSNSPLHF
TRBV11-2	TRBJ1-2	once	TRBD1	TGTGCCAGCAGCTTAGGACCGGGACAGGGGTATAACTATGGCTACACCTTC	CASSLGPGQGYNYGYTF
TRBV4-3	TRBJ2-7	-	-	TGCGCCAGCAGCCAGACCCCAGGTGACTACGAGCAGTACTTC	CASSQTPGDYEQYF
TRBV5-8	TRBJ2-7	-	-	TGTGCCAGCAGCACAACCAGGGGTTACGAGCAGTACTTC	CASSTTRGYEQYF
TRBV5-1	TRBJ1-1	-	TRBD1	TGCGCCAGCAGCTTGGCAGGGGGTGGGGGCACTGAAGCTTTCTTT	CASSLAGGGGTEAFF
TRBV6-6	TRBJ1-5	-	-	TGTGCCTTCGGCGCAGGGCGCGATCAGCCCCAGCATTTT	CAFGAGRDQPQHF
TRBV10-2	TRBJ1-5	-	-	TGCGCCAGCAGTGAGTCGAAAGGGAGAATCAGGCAGCCCCAGCATTTT	CASSESKGRIRQPQHF
TRBV11-2	TRBJ2-1	-	-	TGTGCCAGCAGCTTTCAGTTGAAGTTCTTC	CASSFQLKFF
TRBV5-1	TRBJ2-1	-	-	TGCGCCAGCAGCTTGTGGCATGGATGGAGCTCCTACAATGAGCAGTTCTTC	CASSLWHGWSSYNEQFF
TRBV18	TRBJ2-7	-	-	TGTGCCAGCTCACCACACGGGTACGAGCAGTACTTC	CASSPHGYEQYF
TRBV5-6	TRBJ2-7	-	TRBD2	TGTGCCAGCAGCTTGAGGACTAGCGTCCACGAGCAGTACTTC	CASSLRTSVHEQYF
TRBV21-1	TRBJ1-5	-	-	TGTGCCAGCAGACACAGCAGAAGAGAATGGGTTCAGCCCCAGCATTTT	CASRHSRREWVQPQHF
TRBV5-6	TRBJ2-5	-	-	TGTGCCAGCAGCTCAGTTCCTAGATTCGTTGAGACCCAGTACTTC	CASSSVPRFVETQYF
TRBV28	TRBJ1-5	-	-	TGTGCCAGCACCCCTTCAGATGAGGGAAGCAATCAGCCCCAGCATTTT	CASTPSDEGSNQPQHF
TRBV5-1	TRBJ1-1	-	TRBD1	TGCGCCAGCAGCCAACAGGGGGCGTCTGAAGCTTTCTTT	CASSQQGASEAFF
TRBV4-3	TRBJ1-5	-	TRBD1	TGCGCCAGCAGCCAAGACACCTCCGCCGGGACAGGGAATCAGCCCCAGCATTTT	CASSQDTSAGTGNQPQHF